This TCR beta chain was recorded in a study of identical twins. Study observations and caveats: Among monozygotic twins, out-of-frame TCR alpha sharing exceeded what models predicted. Analyses based on zero insertions could be partly confounded by invariant MAIT and iNKT cells. Out-of-frame alpha sequences shared between twins exhibited an excess of low generation probability.

Unique molecular identifiers were present on the cDNA, and a universal primer site came from template switching. TCRdb re-analysed the 5' RACE reads in MiXCR, keeping a single row per CDR3 protein. The sample lists about 920,000 distinct CDR3 sequences; over 9% were seen once. V lost 2 bases and J lost 2, with 7 bases in between. This CDR3 spans 15 amino acids. Germline CDR1 reads SGHTA; CDR2 reads FQGNSA. As to this clonotype: The antigen remains undetermined.

These sequences were also reported in another study, on yellow fever vaccine responses in identical twins.

Sample: PBMCs. The TCR originated in a woman younger than 30 in good health. The chain combines TRBV7-2 with TRBJ2-6; D is ambiguous. CDR3 protein: CASSLIPAGANVLTF. In DNA, the CDR3 is TGTGCCAGCAGCTTAATCCCCGCTGGGGCCAACGTCCTGACTTTC.